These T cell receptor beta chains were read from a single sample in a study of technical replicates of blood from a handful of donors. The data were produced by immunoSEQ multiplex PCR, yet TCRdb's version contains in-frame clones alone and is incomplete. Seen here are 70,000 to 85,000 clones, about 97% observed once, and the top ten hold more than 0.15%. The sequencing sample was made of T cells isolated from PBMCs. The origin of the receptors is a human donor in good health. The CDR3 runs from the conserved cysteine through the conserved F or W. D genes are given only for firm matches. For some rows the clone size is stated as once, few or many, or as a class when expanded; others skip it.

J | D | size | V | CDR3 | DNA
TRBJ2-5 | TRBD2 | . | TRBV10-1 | CASSESSGGTQYF | TGCGCCAGCAGTGAGTCCAGCGGGGGAACCCAGTACTTC
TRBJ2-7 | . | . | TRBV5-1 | CASSFLPAGGTYEQYF | TGCGCCAGCAGCTTCCTTCCGGCAGGGGGGACCTACGAGCAGTACTTC
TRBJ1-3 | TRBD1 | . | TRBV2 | CASSRQGYSGNTIYF | TGTGCCAGCAGCCGACAGGGGTACTCTGGAAACACCATATATTTT
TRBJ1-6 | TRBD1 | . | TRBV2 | CASSLTGGDSPLHF | TGTGCCAGCAGCCTAACAGGGGGCGATTCACCCCTCCACTTT
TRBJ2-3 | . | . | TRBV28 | CASSLRSGSLADTQYF | TGTGCCAGCAGTTTAAGGTCTGGGAGCCTGGCAGATACGCAGTATTTT
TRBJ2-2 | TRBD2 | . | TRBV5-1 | CASSSGLVGNTGELFF | TGCGCCAGCAGCTCGGGACTAGTGGGGAACACCGGGGAGCTGTTTTTT
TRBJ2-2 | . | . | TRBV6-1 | CASSEGSIANTGELFF | TGTGCCAGCAGTGAAGGGAGCATCGCGAACACCGGGGAGCTGTTTTTT
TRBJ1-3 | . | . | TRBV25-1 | CASSLAAGNTIYF | TGTGCCAGCAGTCTAGCCGCTGGAAACACCATATATTTT
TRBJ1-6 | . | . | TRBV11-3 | CASSSQGQLSPLHF | TGTGCCAGCAGCTCTCAGGGGCAACTTTCACCCCTCCACTTT
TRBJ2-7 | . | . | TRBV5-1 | CASSLTSTSSYEQYF | TGCGCCAGCAGCTTGACATCGACTAGCTCCTACGAGCAGTACTTC
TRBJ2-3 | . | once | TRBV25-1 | CASSESRVGSHTDTQYF | TGTGCCAGCAGTGAATCTCGGGTTGGCAGTCACACAGATACGCAGTATTTT
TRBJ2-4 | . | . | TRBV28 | CASSLGDLWEHHKNIQYF | TGTGCCAGCAGTTTAGGGGACTTATGGGAACATCATAAAAACATTCAGTACTTC
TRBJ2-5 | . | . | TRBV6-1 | CASRTGPQETQYF | TGTGCCAGCAGGACAGGTCCCCAAGAGACCCAGTACTTC
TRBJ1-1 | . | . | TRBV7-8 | CASTSGGYTEAFF | TGTGCCAGCACATCTGGGGGGTATACTGAAGCTTTCTTT
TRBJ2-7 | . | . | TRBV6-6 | CASSYKEPTPSYEQYF | TGTGCCAGCAGTTACAAAGAACCTACTCCTTCCTACGAGCAGTACTTC
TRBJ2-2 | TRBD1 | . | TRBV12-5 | CASGLVLGTANTGELFF | TGTGCTAGTGGTTTGGTGCTCGGGACAGCGAACACCGGGGAGCTGTTTTTT
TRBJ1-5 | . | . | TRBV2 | CASSLETQPQHF | TGTGCCAGCAGTCTAGAAACCCAGCCCCAGCATTTT
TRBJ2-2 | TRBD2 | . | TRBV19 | CASSTSGRTGELFF | TGTGCCAGTTCTACTAGCGGGAGAACCGGGGAGCTGTTTTTT
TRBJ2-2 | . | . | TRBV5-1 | CASSSRENTGELFF | TGCGCCAGCAGCTCCAGGGAAAACACCGGGGAGCTGTTTTTT
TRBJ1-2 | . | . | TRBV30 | CAWSILNGQTSYGYTF | TGTGCCTGGAGTATACTAAACGGACAGACCTCCTATGGCTACACCTTC
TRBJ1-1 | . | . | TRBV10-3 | CAISELSGYTEAFF | TGTGCCATCAGTGAGCTATCAGGGTACACTGAAGCTTTCTTT
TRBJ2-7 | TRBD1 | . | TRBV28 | CASNRQGAGSYEQYF | TGTGCCAGCAATCGACAGGGGGCCGGCTCCTACGAGCAGTACTTC
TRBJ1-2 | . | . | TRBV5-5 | CASSLSGGYGYTF | TGTGCCAGCAGCTTGTCCGGGGGATATGGCTACACCTTC